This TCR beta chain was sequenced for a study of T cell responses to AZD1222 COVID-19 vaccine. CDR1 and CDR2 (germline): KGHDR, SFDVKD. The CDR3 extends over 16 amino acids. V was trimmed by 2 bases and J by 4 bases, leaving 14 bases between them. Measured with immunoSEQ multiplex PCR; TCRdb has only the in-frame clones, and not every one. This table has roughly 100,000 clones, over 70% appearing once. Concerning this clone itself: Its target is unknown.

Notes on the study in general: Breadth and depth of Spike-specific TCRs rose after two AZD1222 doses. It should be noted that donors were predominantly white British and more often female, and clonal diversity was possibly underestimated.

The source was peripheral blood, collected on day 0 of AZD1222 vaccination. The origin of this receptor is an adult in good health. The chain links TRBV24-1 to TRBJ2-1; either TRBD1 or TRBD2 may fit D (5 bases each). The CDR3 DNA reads TGTGCCACCAGTGATTCGGGACCTCCCTTTTACAATGAGCAGTTCTTC. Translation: CATSDSGPPFYNEQFF.